This T cell receptor (beta chain) comes out of a study of T cell clonality in common variable immunodeficiency. Heparinized whole blood, about 5 to 8.5 ml, came from each donor. Study-level points and caveats: Fewer TCRbeta clones were shared among CVID subjects than controls. Common variable immunodeficiency TCR beta sequences reportedly had fewer deletions and N-nucleotide insertions.

The data were produced by immunoSEQ multiplex PCR, yet TCRdb's version contains in-frame clones alone and is incomplete. Recorded here are around 60,000 clones, none singletons. This clone was counted ten times or more. Its matching antigen is unknown. The germline gene is not matched at one end of the junction; a read error may be the cause. With the read ending 3 residues before the CDR3 end, the germline J gene is used to fill in that end. The CDR3 extends over 16 amino acids. Germline V gene lookup returns CDR1 SGHRS and CDR2 YFSETQ. J is TRBJ2-3 and V is TRBV5-1, with TRBD2 as a possible D gene (6 bases). This TCR was recovered from a person aged 18 to 75 in good health. The sequenced sample was peripheral blood mononuclear cells. The covered CDR3 bases are TGCGCCAGCATGGATAAAGGGACTTCCTCCACAGGTACG. Translating gives CASMDKGTSSTGT. The complete CDR3 reads CASMDKGTSSTGTQYF.